This T cell receptor beta chain is from a study of cytotoxic CD8 clonotypes in ibrutinib-treated CLL. The sequencing depth, 1 in 200,000 to 1 in 1 million T cells, was the target. The table came from immunoSEQ multiplex PCR; TCRdb's copy has only in-frame clones and leaves some out. The table lists 150,000 to 250,000 clones, 72% of them singletons. The CDR3 is 15 residues long. Germline V gene sequence: CDR1 SGHNT, CDR2 YYREEE (reference sequence). Trimming removed 3 bases from V and 0 bases from J, with 11 bases in between. The source is a human donor with chronic lymphocytic leukemia. The material sequenced was PBMCs, taken after 24 months of ibrutinib treatment. The chain links TRBV5-4 to TRBJ2-3; weak D call: TRBD1 (6 bases). The CDR3 DNA sequence: TGTGCCAGCAGCTATGGACAGCGGAGCACAGATACGCAGTATTTT. This codes for CASSYGQRSTDTQYF.